The text below deals with one T cell receptor beta chain. Enrollment of patients from Seattle took place during active infection, with longitudinal follow-up. The sample originates from a study of blood T cell repertoires in COVID-19. Study-level background: COVID-19 samples collected from the United States, Italy and Spain covered acute and convalescent phases.

Original handling: Cell counts per sample came from amplifying reference gene primers. Clones were sequenced by immunoSEQ multiplex PCR, and TCRdb holds only the in-frame ones, with some missing. That table furnishes V, J and clone size, whereas the DNA furnished D and trimming. The repertoire has some 520,000 clones, roughly nine tenths of them found once; the top ten carry roughly 1%. V lost 9 bases to trimming and J lost 11 bases, with 17 bases between them. This CDR3 is 12 amino acids long. Germline V gene lookup returns CDR1 SNHLY and CDR2 FYNNEI. This chain joins TRBV2 and TRBJ1-5, with D possibly matching TRBD1 (5 bases). The sequence came from a man younger than 35 with COVID-19, enrolled during active disease. Sequencing was done on a sample of peripheral blood. CDR3 nucleotide sequence: TGTGCCAGTACTACGGACCTAGGGGCCCAGCATTTT. Translating gives CASTTDLGAQHF.